This TCR beta chain was captured by sequencing in a study of blood T cell repertoires in COVID-19. Study as a whole: Acute-phase and convalescent COVID-19 samples originated in the United States, Italy and Spain. T cells, B-cell-depleted T cells, or PBMCs provided the cDNA or gDNA that served as material.

The table came from immunoSEQ multiplex PCR; TCRdb's copy has only in-frame clones and leaves some out. Of roughly 130,000 clones listed, roughly 84% are singletons. As for this clone: Other DNA variants within this sample encode the same CDR3.

One Seattle source followed patients from active infection through their disease course. Germline V CDR1 and CDR2: DFQATT, SNEGSKA (reference sequence). The CDR3 sequence is 16 residues long. Trimming took off 3 bases at V and 0 bases at J, with 12 bases between the two ends. The rearrangement links TRBV20-1 to TRBJ1-6; D is ambiguous. The sequence was obtained from a man aged 30-40 years with COVID-19, enrolled during active disease. The sequencing input was peripheral blood. DNA of the CDR3: TGCAGTGCTAGTCGAACACCTAGCTCCTATAATTCACCCCTCCACTTT. This translates into CSASRTPSSYNSPLHF.